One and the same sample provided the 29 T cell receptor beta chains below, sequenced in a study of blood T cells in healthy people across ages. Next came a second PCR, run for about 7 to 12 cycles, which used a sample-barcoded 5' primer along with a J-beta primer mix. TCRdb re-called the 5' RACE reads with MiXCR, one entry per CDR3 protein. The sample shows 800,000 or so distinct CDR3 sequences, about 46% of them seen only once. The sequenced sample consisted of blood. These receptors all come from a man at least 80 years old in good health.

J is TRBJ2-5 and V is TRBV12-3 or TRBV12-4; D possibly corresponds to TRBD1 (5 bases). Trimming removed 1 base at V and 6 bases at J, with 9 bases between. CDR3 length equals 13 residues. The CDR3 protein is CASSLEGRQTQYF. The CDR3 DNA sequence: TGTGCCAGCAGTTTAGAGGGGCGGCAGACCCAGTACTTC.

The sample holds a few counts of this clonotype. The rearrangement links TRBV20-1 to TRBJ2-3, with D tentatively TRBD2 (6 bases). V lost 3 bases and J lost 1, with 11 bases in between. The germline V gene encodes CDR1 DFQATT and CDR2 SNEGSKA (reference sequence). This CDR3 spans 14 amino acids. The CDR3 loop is CSASVAEGTDTQYF. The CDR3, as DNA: TGCAGTGCTAGTGTAGCGGAAGGCACAGATACGCAGTATTTT.

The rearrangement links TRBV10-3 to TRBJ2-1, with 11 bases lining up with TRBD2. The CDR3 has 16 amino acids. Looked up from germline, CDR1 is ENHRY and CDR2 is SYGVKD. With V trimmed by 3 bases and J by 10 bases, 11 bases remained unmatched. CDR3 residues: CAISDYGTSGLSEQFF. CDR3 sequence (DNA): TGTGCCATCAGTGACTATGGGACTAGCGGTTTGTCCGAGCAGTTCTTC.

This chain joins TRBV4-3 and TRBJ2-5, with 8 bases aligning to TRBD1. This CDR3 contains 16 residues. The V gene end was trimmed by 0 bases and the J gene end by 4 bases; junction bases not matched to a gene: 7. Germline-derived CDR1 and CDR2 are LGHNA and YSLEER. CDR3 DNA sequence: TGCGCCAGCAGCCAAGAGTGGACAGGGTCCGTAGAGACCCAGTACTTC. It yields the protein CASSQEWTGSVETQYF.

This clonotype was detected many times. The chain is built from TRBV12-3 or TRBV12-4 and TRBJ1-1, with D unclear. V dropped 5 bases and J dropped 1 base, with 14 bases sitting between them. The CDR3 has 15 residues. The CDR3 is CASSRGRGTNTEAFF. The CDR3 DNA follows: TGTGCCAGCAGTCGCGGACGAGGAACGAACACTGAAGCTTTCTTT.

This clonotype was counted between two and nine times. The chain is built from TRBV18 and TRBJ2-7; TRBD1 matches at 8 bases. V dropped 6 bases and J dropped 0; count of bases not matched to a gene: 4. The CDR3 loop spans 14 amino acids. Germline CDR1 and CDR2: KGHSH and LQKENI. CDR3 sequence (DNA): TGTGCCAGCTCGACAGGGGACAGCTCCTACGAGCAGTACTTC. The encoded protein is CASSTGDSSYEQYF.

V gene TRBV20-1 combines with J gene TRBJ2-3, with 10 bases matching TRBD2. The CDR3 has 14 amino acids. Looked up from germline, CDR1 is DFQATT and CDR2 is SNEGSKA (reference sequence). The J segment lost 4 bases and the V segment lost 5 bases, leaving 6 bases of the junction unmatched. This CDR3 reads CSAHASGSSDTQYF. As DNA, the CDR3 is TGCAGTGCTCACGCTAGCGGGAGCTCAGATACGCAGTATTTT.

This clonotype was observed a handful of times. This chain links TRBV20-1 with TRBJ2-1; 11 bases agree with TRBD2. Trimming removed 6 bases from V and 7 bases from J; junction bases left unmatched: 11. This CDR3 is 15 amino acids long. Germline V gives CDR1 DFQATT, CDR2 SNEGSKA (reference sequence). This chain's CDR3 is CSALRPSGRKNEQFF. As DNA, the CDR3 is TGCAGTGCCCTCCGCCCTAGCGGGAGGAAAAATGAGCAGTTCTTC.

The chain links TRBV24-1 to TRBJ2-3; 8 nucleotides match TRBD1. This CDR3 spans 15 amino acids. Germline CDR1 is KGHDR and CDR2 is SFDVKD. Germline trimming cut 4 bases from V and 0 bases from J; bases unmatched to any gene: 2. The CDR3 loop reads CATSDGQGSTDTQYF. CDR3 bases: TGTGCCACCAGTGACGGACAGGGTAGCACAGATACGCAGTATTTT.

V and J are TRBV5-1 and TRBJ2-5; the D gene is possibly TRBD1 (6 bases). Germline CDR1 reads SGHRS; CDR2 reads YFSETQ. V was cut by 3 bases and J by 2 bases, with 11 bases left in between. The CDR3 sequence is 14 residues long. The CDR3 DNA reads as TGCGCCAGCAGCTGGACAGCTCCACAAGAGACCCAGTACTTC. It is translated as CASSWTAPQETQYF.

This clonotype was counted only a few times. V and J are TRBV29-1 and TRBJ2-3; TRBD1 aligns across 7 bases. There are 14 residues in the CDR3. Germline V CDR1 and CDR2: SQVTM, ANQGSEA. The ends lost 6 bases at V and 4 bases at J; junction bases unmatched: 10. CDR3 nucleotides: TGCAGCGTAAAAGACAGGGTTTTGCCAGATACGCAGTATTTT. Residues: CSVKDRVLPDTQYF.

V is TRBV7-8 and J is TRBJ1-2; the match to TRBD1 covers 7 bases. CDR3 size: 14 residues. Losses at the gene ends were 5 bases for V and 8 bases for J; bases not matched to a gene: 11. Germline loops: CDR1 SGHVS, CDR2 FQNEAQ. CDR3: CASSAPGGFSGYTF. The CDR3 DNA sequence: TGTGCCAGCAGCGCCCCAGGGGGGTTTTCCGGCTACACCTTC.

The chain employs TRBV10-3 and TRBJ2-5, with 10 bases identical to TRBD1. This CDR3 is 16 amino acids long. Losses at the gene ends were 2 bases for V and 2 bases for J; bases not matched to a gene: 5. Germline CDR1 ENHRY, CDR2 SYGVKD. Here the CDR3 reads CAISEPGTGAQETQYF. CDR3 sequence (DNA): TGTGCCATCAGTGAGCCAGGGACAGGGGCACAAGAGACCCAGTACTTC.

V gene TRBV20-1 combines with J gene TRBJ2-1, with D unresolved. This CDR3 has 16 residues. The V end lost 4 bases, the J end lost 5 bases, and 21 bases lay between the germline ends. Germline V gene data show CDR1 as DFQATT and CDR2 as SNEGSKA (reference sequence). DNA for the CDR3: TGCAGTGCTACCCGCCGGGCGGCGACCTTTCACAATGAGCAGTTCTTC. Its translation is CSATRRAATFHNEQFF.

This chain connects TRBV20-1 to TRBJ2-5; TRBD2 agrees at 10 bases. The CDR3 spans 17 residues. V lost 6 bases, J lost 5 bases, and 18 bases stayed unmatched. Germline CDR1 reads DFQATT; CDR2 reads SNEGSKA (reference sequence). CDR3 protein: CSARPLWVAGGGETQYF. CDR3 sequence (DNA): TGCAGTGCACGGCCCCTCTGGGTAGCGGGAGGCGGTGAGACCCAGTACTTC.

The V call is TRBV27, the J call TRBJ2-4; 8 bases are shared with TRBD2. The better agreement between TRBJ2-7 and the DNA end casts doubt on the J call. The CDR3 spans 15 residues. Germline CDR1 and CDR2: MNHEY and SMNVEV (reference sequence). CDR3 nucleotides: TGTGCCAGCAGTTCCCGTGGCGGGAGGTTCTACGAGCAGTACTTC. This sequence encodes CASSSRGGRFYEQYF.

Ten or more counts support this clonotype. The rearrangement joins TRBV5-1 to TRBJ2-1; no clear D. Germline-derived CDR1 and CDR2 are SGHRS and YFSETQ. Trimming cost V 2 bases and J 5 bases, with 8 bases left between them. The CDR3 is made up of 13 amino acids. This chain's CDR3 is CASSFTADNEQFF. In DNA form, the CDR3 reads TGCGCCAGCAGCTTTACGGCTGACAATGAGCAGTTCTTC.

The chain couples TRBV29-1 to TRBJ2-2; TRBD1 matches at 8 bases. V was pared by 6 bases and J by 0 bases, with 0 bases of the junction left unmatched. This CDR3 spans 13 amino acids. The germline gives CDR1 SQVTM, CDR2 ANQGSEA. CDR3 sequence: CSVDRANTGELFF. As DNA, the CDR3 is TGCAGCGTGGACAGGGCGAACACCGGGGAGCTGTTTTTT.

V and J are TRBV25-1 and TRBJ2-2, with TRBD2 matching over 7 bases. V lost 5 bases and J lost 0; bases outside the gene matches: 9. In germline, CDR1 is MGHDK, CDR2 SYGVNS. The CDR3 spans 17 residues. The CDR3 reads CASSSPRDYPNTGELFF. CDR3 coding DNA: TGTGCCAGCAGTTCCCCTCGGGACTATCCGAACACCGGGGAGCTGTTTTTT.

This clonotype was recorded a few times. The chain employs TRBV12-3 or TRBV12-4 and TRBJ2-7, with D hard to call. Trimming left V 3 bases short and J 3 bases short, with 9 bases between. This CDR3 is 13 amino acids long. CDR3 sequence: CASSFSGNYEQYF. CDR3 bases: TGTGCCAGCAGTTTTTCTGGCAACTACGAGCAGTACTTC.

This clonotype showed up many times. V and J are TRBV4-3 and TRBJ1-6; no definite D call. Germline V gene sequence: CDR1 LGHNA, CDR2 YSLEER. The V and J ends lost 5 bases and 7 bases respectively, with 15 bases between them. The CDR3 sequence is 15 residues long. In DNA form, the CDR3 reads TGCGCCAGCAGCATCAAGGCGGGAGGGAATTCACCCCTCCACTTT. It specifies CASSIKAGGNSPLHF.

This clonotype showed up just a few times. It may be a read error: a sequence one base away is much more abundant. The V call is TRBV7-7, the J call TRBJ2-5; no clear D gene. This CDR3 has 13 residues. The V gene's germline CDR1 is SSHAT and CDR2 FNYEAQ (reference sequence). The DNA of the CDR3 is TGTGCTAGCAGCTCCGATACCTGGAGTGAGCAGTACTTC. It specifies CASSSDTWSEQYF. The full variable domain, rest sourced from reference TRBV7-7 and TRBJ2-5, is GAGVSQSPRYKVTKRGQDVTLRCDPISSHATLYWYQQALGQGPEFLTYFNYEAQPDKSGLPSDRFSAERPEGSISTLTIQRTEQRDSAMYRCASSSDTWSEQYFGPGTRLLVL.

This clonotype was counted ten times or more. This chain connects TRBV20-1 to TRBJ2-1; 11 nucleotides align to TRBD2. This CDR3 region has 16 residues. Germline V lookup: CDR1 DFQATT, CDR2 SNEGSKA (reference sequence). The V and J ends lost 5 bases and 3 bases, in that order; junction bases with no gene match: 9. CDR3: CSAQNRGTSGYNEQFF. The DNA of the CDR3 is TGCAGTGCTCAAAACAGGGGGACTAGCGGCTACAATGAGCAGTTCTTC.

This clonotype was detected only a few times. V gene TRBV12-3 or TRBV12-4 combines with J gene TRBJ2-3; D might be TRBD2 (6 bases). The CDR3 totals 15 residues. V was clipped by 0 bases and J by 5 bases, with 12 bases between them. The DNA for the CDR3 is TGTGCCAGCAGTTTAGCGGGAGGTGTGTTAGATACGCAGTATTTT. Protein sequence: CASSLAGGVLDTQYF.

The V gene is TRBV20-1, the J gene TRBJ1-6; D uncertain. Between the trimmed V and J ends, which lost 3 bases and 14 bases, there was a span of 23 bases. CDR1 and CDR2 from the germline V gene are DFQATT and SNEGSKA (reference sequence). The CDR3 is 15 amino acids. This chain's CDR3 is CSASPGRAYNSALHF. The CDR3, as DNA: TGCAGTGCTAGCCCAGGACGGGCCTATAATTCGGCCCTCCACTTT.

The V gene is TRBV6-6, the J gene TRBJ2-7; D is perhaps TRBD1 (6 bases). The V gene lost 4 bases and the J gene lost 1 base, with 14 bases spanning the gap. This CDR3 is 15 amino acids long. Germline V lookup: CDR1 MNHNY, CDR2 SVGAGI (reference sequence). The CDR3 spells CASSSAGEGSYEQYF. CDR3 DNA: TGTGCCAGCAGTTCCGCAGGGGAAGGGTCCTACGAGCAGTACTTC.

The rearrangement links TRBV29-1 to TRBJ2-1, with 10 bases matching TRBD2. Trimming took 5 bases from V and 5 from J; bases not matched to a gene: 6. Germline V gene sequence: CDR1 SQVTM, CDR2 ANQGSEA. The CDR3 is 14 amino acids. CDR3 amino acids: CSVSGTSEDNEQFF. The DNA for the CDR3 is TGCAGCGTTTCTGGGACTAGCGAGGACAATGAGCAGTTCTTC.

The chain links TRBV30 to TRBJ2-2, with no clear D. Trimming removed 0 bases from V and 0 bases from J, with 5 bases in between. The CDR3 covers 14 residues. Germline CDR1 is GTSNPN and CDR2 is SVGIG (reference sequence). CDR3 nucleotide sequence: TGTGCCTGGAGTGTACTATCGAACACCGGGGAGCTGTTTTTT. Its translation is CAWSVLSNTGELFF.

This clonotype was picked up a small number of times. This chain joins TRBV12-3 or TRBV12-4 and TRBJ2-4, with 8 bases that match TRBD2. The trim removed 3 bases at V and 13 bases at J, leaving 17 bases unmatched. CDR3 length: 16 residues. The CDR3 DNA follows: TGTGCCAGCAGTTTTTCTACGGGAGGGACCGTGGGGGAGCAGTACTTC. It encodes CASSFSTGGTVGEQYF.